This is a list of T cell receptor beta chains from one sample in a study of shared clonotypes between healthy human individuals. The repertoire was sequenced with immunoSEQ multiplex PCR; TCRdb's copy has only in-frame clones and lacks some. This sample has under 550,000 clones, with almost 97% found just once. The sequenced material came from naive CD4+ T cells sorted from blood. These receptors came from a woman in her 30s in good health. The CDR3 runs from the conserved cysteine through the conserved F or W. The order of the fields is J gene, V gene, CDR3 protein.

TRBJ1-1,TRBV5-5,CASSMTGTNTEAFF
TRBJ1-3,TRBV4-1,CASSLRTSAVSGNTIYF
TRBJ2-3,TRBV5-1,CASSGGLHLTDTQYF
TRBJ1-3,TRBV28,CASSPNMGNTIYF
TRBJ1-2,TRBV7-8,CASSIGTDNLYGYTF
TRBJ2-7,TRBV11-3,CASSPGTRLAYEQYF
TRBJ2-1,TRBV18,CASSTLAGGPNEQFF
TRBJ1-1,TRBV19,CASSIGGGAGTEAFF
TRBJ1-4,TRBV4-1,CASSQSRNFPSEKLFF
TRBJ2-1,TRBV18,CASSPGATKDEQFF
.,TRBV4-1,CASSQSRLSQALSYEQYF
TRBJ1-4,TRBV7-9,CASSRDHNEKLFF
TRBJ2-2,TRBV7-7,CASSYAVHGTTGELFF
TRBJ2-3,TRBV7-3,CASSKTRTSTDTQYF
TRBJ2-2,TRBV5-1,CASSLGEDPNTGELFF
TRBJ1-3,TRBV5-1,CASSQDGVSSGNTIYF
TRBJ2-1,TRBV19,CASSIGGMGNEQFF
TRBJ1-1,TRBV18,CASSPQSDNTEAFF
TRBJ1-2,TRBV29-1,CSVDEGDYGYTF
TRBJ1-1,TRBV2,CASSEARAGDTEAFF
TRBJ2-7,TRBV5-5,CASSLVLVRSYEQYF
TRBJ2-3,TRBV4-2,CASSQGPAGVGDTQYF